This T cell receptor beta chain originates from a study of T cell responses to AZD1222 COVID-19 vaccine. Study-wide points: It was only after the peak T cell response that any repertoires were sampled.

As to this clone: Its specificity is not known.

V was clipped by 7 bases and J by 1 base; unmatched bases: 4. Germline CDR1 MGHDK, CDR2 SYGVNS. This CDR3 comprises 14 residues. Clones were read by immunoSEQ multiplex PCR, and TCRdb kept only the in-frame ones, dropping some. The sample has about 150,000 clones; 89% are singletons. The sequencing here drew on peripheral blood, taken 28 days after the second AZD1222 dose. The TCR originated in an adult who received the AZD1222 COVID-19 vaccine. The chain employs TRBV25-1 and TRBJ2-5, with 9 positions matching TRBD2. The CDR3 nucleotides are TGTGCCAGCACAGCGGGAGGTTCCCAAGAGACCCAGTACTTC. Amino acids: CASTAGGSQETQYF. The full variable domain, with the rest looked up from reference TRBV25-1 and TRBJ2-5, is EADIYQTPRYLVIGTGKKITLECSQTMGHDKMYWYQQDPGMELHLIHYSYGVNSTEKGDLSSESTVSRIRTEHFPLTLESARPSHTSQYLCASTAGGSQETQYFGPGTRLLVL.